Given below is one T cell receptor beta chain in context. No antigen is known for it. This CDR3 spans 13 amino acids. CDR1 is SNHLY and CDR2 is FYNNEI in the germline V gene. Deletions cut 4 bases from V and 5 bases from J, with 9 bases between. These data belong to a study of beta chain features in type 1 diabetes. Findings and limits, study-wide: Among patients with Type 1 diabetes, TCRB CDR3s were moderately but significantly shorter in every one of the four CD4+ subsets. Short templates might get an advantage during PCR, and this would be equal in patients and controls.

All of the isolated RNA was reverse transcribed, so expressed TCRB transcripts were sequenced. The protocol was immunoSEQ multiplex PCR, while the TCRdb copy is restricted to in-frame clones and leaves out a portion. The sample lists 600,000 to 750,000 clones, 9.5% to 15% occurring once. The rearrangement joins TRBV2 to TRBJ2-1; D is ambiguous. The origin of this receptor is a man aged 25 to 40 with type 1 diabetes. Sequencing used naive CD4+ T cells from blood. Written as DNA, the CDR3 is TGTGCCAGCAGTGGCCTCCTTGACAATGAGCAGTTCTTC. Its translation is CASSGLLDNEQFF.